The source of this T cell receptor (beta chain) is a study of T-cell memory formation after mild COVID-19. About the study: Largely donor-specific sequence clusters came from a couple of donors. Study findings and constraints: Prior to infection, memory already included some responding clones, suggesting cross-reactive memory joined.

As regards this clonotype: What it binds is not known.

With 5 bases removed from V and 1 base from J, the gap between germline ends came to 9 bases. This CDR3 spans 14 amino acids. The authors produced TCR alpha and TCR beta cDNA libraries with sample barcodes and UMIs by 5'RACE using constant-segment primers. TCRdb reanalysed the 5' RACE reads using MiXCR and keeps one entry per CDR3 protein. The table has 550,000 to 700,000 distinct CDR3 sequences, over 15% seen once. The chain uses TRBV12-3 or TRBV12-4 and TRBJ2-1; possible D gene TRBD1, 5 bases. The sequenced material came from PBMCs or a T cell subset sorted from them (not recorded which). The clonotype was recovered from an adult woman who had mild COVID-19 (a few samples of this study predate the infection). Cell type and time point are not known. DNA for the CDR3: TGTGCCAGCAGTACCCGACAGTCCTACAATGAGCAGTTCTTC. Amino acid sequence: CASSTRQSYNEQFF.